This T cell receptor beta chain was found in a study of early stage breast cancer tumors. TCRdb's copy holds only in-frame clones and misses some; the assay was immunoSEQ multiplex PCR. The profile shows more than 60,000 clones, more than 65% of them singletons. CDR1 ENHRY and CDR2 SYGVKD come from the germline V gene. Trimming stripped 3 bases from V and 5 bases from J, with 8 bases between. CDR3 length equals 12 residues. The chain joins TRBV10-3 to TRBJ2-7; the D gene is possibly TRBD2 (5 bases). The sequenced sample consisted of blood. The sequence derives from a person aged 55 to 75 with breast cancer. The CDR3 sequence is CAISERRDEQYF. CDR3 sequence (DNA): TGTGCCATCAGTGAAAGGCGGGACGAGCAGTACTTC.